These T cell receptor beta chains were read from a single sample in a study of T cell repertoires in cytomegalovirus infection. Their antigens remain unidentified. TCRdb fed the reads into MiXCR, producing one record per CDR3 protein. This sample has hundreds of thousands of distinct CDR3 sequences, with roughly 30% found just once. The sample here was cultured CD8+ T cells from PBMCs, taken from culture after CMV antigen stimulation. The receptors were sampled from a human donor in good health (CMV status not recorded). Some clones in this sample may be carry-over from other donors' samples. CDR3s include the opening cysteine and the closing phenylalanine or tryptophan.

J gene | V gene | CDR3 protein
TRBJ1-4 | TRBV6-1 | CASSPLSWGVDEKLFF
TRBJ1-1 | TRBV12-3/TRBV12-4 | CASSSRGDVGTEAFF
TRBJ2-3 | TRBV12-3/TRBV12-4 | CASSWGTGTLRVTQYF
TRBJ2-3 | TRBV6-5 | CASSYRDFTDTQYF
TRBJ1-1 | TRBV27 | CASSFQGLLMNTEAFF
TRBJ1-1 | TRBV12-3/TRBV12-4 | CASSFIGVQHTEAFF
TRBJ1-2 | TRBV7-9 | CASSLVDRGAYGYTF
TRBJ1-6 | TRBV2 | CASRSGQGLNSPLHF
TRBJ1-2 | TRBV27 | CASSSSGTGTGYTF
TRBJ2-6 | TRBV7-9 | CASSSQGWGANVLTF
TRBJ2-2 | TRBV10-3 | CAISTGTGELFF
TRBJ1-6 | TRBV10-3 | CAISESAGSPLHF
TRBJ2-1 | TRBV5-4 | CASSLAREAGGPWNEQFF
TRBJ1-3 | TRBV7-9 | CASIGVSGNTIYF
TRBJ2-7 | TRBV27 | CASSSTVAYEQYF
TRBJ1-1 | TRBV7-6 | CASSLEDRGTTEAFF
TRBJ2-3 | TRBV7-2 | CASSLDRATDTQYF
TRBJ2-2 | TRBV27 | CASSPVRPQPAGELFF